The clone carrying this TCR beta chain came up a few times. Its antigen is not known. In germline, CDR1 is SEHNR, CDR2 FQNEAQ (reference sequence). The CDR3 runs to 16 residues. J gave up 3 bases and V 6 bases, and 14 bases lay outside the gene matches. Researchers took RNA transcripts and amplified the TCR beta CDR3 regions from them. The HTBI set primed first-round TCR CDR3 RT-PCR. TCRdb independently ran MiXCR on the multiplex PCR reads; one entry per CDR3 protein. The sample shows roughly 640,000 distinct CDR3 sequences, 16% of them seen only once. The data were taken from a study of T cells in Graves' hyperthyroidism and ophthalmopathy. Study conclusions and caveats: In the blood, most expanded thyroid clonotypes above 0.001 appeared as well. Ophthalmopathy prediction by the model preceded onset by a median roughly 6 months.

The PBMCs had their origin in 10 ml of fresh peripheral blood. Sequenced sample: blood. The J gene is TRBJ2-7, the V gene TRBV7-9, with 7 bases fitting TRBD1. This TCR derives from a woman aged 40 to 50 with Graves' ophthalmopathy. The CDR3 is CASSPSGSDRVYEQYF. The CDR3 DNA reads TGTGCCAGCAGTCCCAGTGGATCTGACAGGGTCTACGAGCAGTACTTC.